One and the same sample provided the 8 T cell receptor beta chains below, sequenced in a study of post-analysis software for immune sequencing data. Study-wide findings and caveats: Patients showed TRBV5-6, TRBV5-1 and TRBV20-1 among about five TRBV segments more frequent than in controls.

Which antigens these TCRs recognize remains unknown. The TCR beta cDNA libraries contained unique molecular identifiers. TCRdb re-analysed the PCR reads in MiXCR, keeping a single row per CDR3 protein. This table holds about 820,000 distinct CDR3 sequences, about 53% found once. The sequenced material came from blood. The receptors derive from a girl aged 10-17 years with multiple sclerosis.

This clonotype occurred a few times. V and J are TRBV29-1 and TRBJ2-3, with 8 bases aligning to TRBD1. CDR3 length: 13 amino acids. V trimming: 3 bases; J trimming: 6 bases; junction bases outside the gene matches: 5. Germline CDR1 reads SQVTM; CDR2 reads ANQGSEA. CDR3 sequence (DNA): TGCAGCGTTGAGGACAGGGTTCGGGATACGCAGTATTTT. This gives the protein CSVEDRVRDTQYF.

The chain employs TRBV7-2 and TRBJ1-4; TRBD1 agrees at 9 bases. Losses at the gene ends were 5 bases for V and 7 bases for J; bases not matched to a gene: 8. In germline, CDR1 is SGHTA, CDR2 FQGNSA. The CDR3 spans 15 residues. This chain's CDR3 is CASSPRQGVFEKLFF. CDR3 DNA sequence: TGTGCCAGCAGCCCGAGACAGGGGGTATTTGAAAAACTGTTTTTT.

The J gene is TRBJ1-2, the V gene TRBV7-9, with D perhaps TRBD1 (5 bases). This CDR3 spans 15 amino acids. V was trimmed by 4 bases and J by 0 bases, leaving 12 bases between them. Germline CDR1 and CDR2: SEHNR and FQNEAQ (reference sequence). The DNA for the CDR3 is TGTGCCAGCAGCTCCACAGGACCCACTAACTATGGCTACACCTTC. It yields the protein CASSSTGPTNYGYTF.

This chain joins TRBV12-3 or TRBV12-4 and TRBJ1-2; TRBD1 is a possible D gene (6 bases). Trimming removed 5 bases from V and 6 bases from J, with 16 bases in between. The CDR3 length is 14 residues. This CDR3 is CASSLGQSGDGYTF. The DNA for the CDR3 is TGTGCCAGCAGTCTTGGACAGAGCGGTGATGGCTACACCTTC.

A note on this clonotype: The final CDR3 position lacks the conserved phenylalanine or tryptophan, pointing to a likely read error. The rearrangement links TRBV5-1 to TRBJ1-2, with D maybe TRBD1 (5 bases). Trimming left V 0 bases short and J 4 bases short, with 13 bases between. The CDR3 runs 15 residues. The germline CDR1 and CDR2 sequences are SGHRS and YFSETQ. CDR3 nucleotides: TGCGCCAGCAGCTTGGCCCGGACGGACACCTATGGCTACACCTGC. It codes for CASSLARTDTYGYTC.

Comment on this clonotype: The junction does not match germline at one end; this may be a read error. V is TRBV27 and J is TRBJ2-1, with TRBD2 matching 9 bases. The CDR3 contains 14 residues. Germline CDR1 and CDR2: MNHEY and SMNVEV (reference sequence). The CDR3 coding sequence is TGTGCCGGCAGTGTAGCGGGGGCCTACAATGAGCAGTTCTTC. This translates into CAGSVAGAYNEQFF.

DNA for the CDR3: TGTGCCAGCAAACTAAGCCCGGGACCCACATACAATGAGCAGTACTTC. Translating gives CASKLSPGPTYNEQYF. The V gene is TRBV27, the J gene TRBJ2-7, with D tentatively TRBD1 or TRBD2 (5 bases each). The CDR3 spans 16 residues. Germline values: CDR1 MNHEY, CDR2 SMNVEV (reference sequence). The V end lost 7 bases, the J end lost 7 bases, and 26 bases lay between the germline ends.

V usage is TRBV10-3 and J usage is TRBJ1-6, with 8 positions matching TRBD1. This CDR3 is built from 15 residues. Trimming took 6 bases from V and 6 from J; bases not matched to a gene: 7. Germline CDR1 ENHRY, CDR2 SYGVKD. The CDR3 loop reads CAIRPDREVNSPLHF. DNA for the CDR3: TGTGCCATCAGACCGGACAGGGAGGTTAATTCACCCCTCCACTTT.